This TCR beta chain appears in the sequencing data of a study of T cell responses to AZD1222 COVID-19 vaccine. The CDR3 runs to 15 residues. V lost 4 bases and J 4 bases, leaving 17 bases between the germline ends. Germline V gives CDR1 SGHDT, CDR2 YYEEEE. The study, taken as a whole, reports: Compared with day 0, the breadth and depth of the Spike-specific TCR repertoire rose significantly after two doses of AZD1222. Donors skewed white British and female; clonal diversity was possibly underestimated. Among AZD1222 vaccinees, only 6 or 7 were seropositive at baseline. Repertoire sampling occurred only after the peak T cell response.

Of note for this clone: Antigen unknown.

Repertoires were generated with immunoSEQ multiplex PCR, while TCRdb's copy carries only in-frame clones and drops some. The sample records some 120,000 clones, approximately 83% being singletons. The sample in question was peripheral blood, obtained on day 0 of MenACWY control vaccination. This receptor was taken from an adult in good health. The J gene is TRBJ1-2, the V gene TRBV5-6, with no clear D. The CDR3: CASSPGSVGGYGYTF. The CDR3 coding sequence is TGTGCCAGCAGCCCCGGTAGCGTGGGTGGCTATGGCTACACCTTC.